These 5 T cell receptor beta chains came from one sample sequenced in a study of blood T cells in healthy people across ages. Combining a sample-barcoded 5' primer with a J-beta primer mix, a second PCR ran for 7 to 11 cycles. TCRdb re-analysed the 5' RACE reads in MiXCR, keeping a single row per CDR3 protein. The table records 1,500,000 or so distinct CDR3 sequences, 59% of them present only once. Specimen: blood. The receptor source for this set is a man younger than 35 in good health.

The chain is built from TRBV6-1 and TRBJ2-5, with D maybe TRBD1 (6 bases). In germline, CDR1 is MNHNS, CDR2 SASEGT. Trimming stripped 6 bases from V and 4 bases from J, with 24 bases between. The CDR3 totals 17 residues. The DNA of the CDR3 is TGTGCCAGCAGACCACCTAGAGACAGGATCCTGGGAGAGACCCAGTACTTC. Protein product: CASRPPRDRILGETQYF.

The chain is built from TRBV18 and TRBJ2-1; the match to TRBD1 covers 8 bases. Germline-derived CDR1 and CDR2 are KGHSH and LQKENI. CDR3 length: 14 residues. The V and J ends lost 6 bases and 8 bases, in that order; junction bases with no gene match: 9. CDR3 sequence reads: CASSQGASRYEQFF. In DNA, the CDR3 is TGTGCCAGCTCCCAGGGGGCTAGCAGGTATGAGCAGTTCTTC.

This clonotype has only a few counts. The chain has TRBV27 and TRBJ2-3; 8 positions match TRBD2. With V trimmed by 6 bases and J by 5 bases, 7 bases remained unmatched. The CDR3 length is 14 residues. In germline, CDR1 is MNHEY, CDR2 SMNVEV (reference sequence). CDR3 sequence reads: CASRRGGGLDTQYF. In nucleotides, the CDR3 is TGTGCCAGCAGGCGGGGCGGGGGGTTAGATACGCAGTATTTT.

The chain employs TRBV20-1 and TRBJ2-7, with D unresolved. CDR3 length: 14 residues. The germline gives CDR1 DFQATT, CDR2 SNEGSKA (reference sequence). V gave up 2 bases and J gave up 2 bases, with 13 bases separating them. CDR3 nucleotide sequence: TGCAGTGCTAGAAAACGGCCGAATCCCTACGAGCAGTACTTC. Its protein is CSARKRPNPYEQYF.

The V gene is TRBV4-2, the J gene TRBJ1-2; D possibly corresponds to TRBD1 (6 bases). Germline CDR1 LGHNA, CDR2 YNFKEQ. Trimming left V 7 bases short and J 1 base short, with 16 bases between. The CDR3 is 15 amino acids. CDR3 protein: CASTPGQNLNYGYTF. CDR3 bases: TGTGCCAGCACCCCAGGACAGAACCTTAACTATGGCTACACCTTC.